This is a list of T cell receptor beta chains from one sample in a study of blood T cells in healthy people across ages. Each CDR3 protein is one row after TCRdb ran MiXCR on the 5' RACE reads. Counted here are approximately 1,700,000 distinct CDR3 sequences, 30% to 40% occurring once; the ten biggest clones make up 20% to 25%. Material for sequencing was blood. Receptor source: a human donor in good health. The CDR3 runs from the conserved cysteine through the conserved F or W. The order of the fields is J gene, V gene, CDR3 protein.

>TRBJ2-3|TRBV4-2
CASSQVDPEGTDTQYF
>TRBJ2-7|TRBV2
CASRGDRHTYEQYF
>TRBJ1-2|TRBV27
CASSPIDRGHYGYTF
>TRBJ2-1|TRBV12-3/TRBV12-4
CASTITGFNEQFF
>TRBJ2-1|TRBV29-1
CSSRGGQSSYNEQFF
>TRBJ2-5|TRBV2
CATGVGTQYF
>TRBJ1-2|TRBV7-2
CAITDRGHGYTF
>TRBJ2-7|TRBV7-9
CASSLGGTSGVYEQYF
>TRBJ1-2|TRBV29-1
CSVDGGVGYTF
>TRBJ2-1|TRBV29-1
CSVVGGGNEQFF
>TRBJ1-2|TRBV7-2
CASSAERTRGYTF
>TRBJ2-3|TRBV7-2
CASSVTDRLTQYF
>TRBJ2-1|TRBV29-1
CSVPWEYNEQFF
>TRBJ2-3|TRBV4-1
CASSQERGGITDTQYF
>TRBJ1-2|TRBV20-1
CSARSQGSYGYTF
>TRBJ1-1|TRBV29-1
CSVDPRGTEAFF
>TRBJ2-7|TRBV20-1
CSARLPQLAGGSKQYF
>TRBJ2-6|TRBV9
CASSVFRDSGANVLTF
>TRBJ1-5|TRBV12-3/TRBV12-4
CASSLSQVSNQPQHF
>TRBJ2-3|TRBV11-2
CASSETGGGTDTQYF
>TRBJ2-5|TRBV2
CASGGNGGEETQYF
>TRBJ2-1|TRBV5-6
CASSPWGLAWNEQFF
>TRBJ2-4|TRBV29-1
CSVDGGTDLRYF
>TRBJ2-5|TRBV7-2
CASSPRNSGVAETQYF
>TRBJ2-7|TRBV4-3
CASSQDRRGAYEQYF
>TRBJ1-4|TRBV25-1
CASSDSRNEKLFF
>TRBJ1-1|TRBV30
CACPLDNKNTEAFF
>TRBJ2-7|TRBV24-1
CATGQQDYEQYF
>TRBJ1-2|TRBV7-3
CASSLSARPNYGYTF
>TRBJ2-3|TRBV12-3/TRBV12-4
CASSPPGGEPDTQYF
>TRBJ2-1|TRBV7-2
CASSRGIRQGGNEQFF
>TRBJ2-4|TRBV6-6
CASSYSGLLGENIQYF
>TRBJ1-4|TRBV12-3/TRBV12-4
CASSFAGRNEKLFF
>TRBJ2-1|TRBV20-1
CSARGLTYNEQFF
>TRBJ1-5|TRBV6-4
CASSDSKEGTPGQNNQPQHF
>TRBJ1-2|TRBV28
CASSATGYGYTF
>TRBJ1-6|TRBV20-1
CSVDPSISTPLHF
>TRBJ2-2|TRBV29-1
CSVGARVMNTGELFF